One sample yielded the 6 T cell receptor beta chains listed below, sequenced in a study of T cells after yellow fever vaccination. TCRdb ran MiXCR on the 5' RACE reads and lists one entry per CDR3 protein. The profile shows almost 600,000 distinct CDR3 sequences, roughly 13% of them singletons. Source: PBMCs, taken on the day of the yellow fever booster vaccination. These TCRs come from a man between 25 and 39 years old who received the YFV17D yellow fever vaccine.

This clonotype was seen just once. This chain's CDR3 is CASSLVLADSYNEQFF. For the CDR3, the DNA is TGCGCCAGCAGCTTGGTTCTAGCGGATTCCTACAATGAGCAGTTCTTC. V is TRBV5-1 and J is TRBJ2-1; TRBD2 matches 7 bases. The CDR3 runs 16 residues. J was trimmed by 1 base and V by 0 bases; bases with no gene match: 4. Germline values: CDR1 SGHRS, CDR2 YFSETQ.

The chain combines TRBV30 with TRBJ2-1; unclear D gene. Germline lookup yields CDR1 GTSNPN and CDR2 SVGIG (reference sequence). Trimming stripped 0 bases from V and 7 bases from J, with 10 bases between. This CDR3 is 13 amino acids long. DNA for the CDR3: TGTGCCTGGAGTGTACTGGCCCAGAATGAGCAGTTCTTC. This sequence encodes CAWSVLAQNEQFF.

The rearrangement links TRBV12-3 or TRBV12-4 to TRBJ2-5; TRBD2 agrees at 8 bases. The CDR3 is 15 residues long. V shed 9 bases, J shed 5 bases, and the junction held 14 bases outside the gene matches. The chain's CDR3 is CASRRAGGEGETQYF. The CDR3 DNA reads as TGTGCCAGTCGTAGGGCGGGAGGAGAAGGGGAGACCCAGTACTTC.

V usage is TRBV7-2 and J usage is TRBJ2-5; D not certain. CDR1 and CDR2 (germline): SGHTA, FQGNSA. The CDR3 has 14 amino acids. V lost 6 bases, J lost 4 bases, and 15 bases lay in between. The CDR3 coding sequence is TGTGCCAGCAGTCCATTTAGTTTGGGAGAGACCCAGTACTTC. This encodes CASSPFSLGETQYF. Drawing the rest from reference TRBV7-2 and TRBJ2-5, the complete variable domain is GAGVSQSPSNKVTEKGKDVELRCDPISGHTALYWYRQSLGQGLEFLIYFQGNSAPDKSGLPSDRFSAERTGGSVSTLTIQRTQQEDSAVYLCASSPFSLGETQYFGPGTRLLVL.

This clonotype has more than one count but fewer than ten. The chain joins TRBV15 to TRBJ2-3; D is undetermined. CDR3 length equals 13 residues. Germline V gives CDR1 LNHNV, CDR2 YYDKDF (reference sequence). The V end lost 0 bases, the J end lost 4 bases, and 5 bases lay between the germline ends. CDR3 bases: TGTGCCACCAGCAGAGATTACGCAGATACGCAGTATTTT. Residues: CATSRDYADTQYF.

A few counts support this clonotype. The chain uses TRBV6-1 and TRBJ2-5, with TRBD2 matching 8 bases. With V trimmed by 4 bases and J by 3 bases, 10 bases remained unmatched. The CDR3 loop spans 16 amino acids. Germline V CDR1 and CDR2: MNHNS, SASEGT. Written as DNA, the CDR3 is TGTGCCAGCAGTGGGGTCCCTGGACTAGCTAAAGAGACCCAGTACTTC. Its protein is CASSGVPGLAKETQYF.